This T cell receptor (beta chain) appears in the sequencing data of a study of blood T cell repertoires in COVID-19. Study as a whole: The United States, Italy and Spain supplied acute and convalescent COVID-19 samples. PBMCs, B-cell-depleted T cells, or T cells provided the cDNA or gDNA that made up the material.

Sequenced by immunoSEQ multiplex PCR; TCRdb stores in-frame clones only, minus some. The repertoire holds some 200,000 clones, with approximately 90% as singletons. This clone was counted a single time. The sequencing sample was made of peripheral blood. This receptor was obtained from a man aged 45-60 years with COVID-19, enrolled during active disease.

The CDR3 loop reads CASSPRTGVQPQHF. In DNA, the CDR3 is TGTGCCAGCAGCCCGAGAACAGGGGTCCAGCCCCAGCATTTT. The chain employs TRBV6-5 and TRBJ1-5; TRBD1 matches 7 bases. The CDR3 is 14 residues long. CDR1 and CDR2 (germline): MNHEY, SVGAGI. J lost 7 bases, V lost 6 bases, and 9 bases had no gene match.